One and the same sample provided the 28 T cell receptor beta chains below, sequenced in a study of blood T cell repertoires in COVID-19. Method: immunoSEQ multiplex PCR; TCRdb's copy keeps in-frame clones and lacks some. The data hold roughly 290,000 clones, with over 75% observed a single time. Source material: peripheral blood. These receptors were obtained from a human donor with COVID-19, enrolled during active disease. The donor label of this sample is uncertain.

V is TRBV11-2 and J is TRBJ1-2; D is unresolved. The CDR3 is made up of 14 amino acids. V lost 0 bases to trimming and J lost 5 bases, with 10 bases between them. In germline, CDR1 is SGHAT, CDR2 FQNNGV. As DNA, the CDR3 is TGTGCCAGCAGCTTAGATCGGCAGGTATATGGCTACACCTTC. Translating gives CASSLDRQVYGYTF.

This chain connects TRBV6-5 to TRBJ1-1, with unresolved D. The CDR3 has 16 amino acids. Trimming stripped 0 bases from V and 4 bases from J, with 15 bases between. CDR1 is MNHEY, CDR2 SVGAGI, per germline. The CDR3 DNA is TGTGCCAGCAGTTACTCGGAGGGCGCCTTGGGCACTGAAGCTTTCTTT. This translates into CASSYSEGALGTEAFF.

CDR3 sequence reads: CASSQDLGGVTDTQYF. The CDR3 DNA is TGCGCCAGCAGCCAAGATTTGGGGGGGGTTACAGATACGCAGTATTTT. This sequence joins TRBV4-3 and TRBJ2-3; 7 nucleotides align to TRBD2. The V and J ends lost 0 bases and 3 bases, in that order; junction bases with no gene match: 6. The CDR3 spans 16 residues. Germline V gives CDR1 LGHNA, CDR2 YSLEER.

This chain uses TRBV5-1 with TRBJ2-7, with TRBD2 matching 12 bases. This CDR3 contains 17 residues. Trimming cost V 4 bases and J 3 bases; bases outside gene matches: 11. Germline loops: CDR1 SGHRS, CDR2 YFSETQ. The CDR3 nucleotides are TGCGCCAGCAGCCGAATGACTAGCGGGAGCCTCTACTACGAGCAGTACTTC. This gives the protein CASSRMTSGSLYYEQYF.

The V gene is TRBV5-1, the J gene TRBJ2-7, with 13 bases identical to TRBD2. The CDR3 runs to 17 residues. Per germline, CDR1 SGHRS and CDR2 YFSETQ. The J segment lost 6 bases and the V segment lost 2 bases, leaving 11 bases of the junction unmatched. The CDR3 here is CASSFGGTSGISIEQYF. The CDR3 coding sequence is TGCGCCAGCAGCTTCGGTGGGACTAGCGGGATATCCATCGAGCAGTACTTC. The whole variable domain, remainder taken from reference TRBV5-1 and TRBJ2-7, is KAGVTQTPRYLIKTRGQQVTLSCSPISGHRSVSWYQQTPGQGLQFLFEYFSETQRNKGNFPGRFSGRQFSNSRSEMNVSTLELGDSALYLCASSFGGTSGISIEQYFGPGTRLTVT.

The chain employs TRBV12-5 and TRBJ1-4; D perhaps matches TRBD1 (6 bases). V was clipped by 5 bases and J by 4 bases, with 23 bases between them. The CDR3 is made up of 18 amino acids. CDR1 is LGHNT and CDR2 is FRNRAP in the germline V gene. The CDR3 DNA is TGTGCTAGTGGTGCCCTAAGGGACACCTACAAAATTAATGAAAAACTGTTTTTT. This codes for CASGALRDTYKINEKLFF.

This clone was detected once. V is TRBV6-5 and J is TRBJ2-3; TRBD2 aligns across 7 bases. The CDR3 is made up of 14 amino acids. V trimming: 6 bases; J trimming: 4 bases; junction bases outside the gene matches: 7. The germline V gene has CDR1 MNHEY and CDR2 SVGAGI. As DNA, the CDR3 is TGTGCCAGCAGAGTTGCGGGAGAGGCAGATACGCAGTATTTT. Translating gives CASRVAGEADTQYF.

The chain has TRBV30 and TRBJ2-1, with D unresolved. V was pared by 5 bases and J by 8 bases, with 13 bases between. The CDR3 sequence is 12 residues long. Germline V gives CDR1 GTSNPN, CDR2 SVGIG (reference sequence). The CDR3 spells CAWVSLGDEQFF. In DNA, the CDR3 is TGTGCCTGGGTGTCTCTAGGCGATGAGCAGTTCTTC.

The CDR3 sequence: CASSADKPGPVSRYTF. Here the CDR3 DNA reads TGCGCCAGCAGCGCTGATAAACCGGGTCCCGTCTCTCGCTACACCTTC. The chain employs TRBV5-1 and TRBJ1-2; D ambiguous. Trimming cost V 4 bases and J 9 bases, with 25 bases left between them. Germline lookup yields CDR1 SGHRS and CDR2 YFSETQ. The CDR3 is 16 residues long.

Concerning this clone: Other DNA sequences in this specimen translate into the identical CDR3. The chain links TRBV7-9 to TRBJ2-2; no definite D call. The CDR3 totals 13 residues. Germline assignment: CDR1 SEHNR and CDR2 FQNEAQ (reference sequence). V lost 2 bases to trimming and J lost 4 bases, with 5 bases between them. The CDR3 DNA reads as TGTGCCAGCAGCTTACTCAGCACCGGGGAGCTGTTTTTT. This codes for CASSLLSTGELFF.

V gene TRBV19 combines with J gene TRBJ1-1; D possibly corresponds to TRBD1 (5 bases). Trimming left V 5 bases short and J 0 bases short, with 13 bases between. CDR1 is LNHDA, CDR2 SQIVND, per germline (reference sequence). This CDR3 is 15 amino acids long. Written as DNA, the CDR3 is TGTGCCAGTAGTCGACCGGGGGTTTTGAACACTGAAGCTTTCTTT. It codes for CASSRPGVLNTEAFF.

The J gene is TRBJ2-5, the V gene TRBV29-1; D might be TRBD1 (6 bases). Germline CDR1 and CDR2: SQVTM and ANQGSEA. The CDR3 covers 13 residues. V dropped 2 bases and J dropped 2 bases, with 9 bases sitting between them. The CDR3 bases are TGCAGCGTTGAAATCCAGGGGCAAGAGACCCAGTACTTC. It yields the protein CSVEIQGQETQYF.

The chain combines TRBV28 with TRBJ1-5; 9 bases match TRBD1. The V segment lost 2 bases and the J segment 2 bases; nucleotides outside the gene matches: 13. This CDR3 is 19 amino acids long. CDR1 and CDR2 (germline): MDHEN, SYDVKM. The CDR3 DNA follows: TGTGCCAGCAGTTTACTCCGGGGACAGGGCTCCAATGGCAATCAGCCCCAGCATTTT. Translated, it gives CASSLLRGQGSNGNQPQHF.

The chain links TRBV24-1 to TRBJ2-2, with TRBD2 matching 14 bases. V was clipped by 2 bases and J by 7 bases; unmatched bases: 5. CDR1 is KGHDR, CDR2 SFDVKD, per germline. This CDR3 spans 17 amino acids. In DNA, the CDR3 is TGTGCCACCAGTGATTCCGGGACTAGCGGGAGTATCGGGGAGCTGTTTTTT. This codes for CATSDSGTSGSIGELFF.

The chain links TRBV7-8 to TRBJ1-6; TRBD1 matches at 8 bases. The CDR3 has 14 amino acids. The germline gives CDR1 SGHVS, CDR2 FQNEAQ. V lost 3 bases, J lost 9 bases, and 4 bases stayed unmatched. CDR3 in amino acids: CASSFGQGGSPLHF. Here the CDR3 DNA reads TGTGCCAGCAGCTTCGGACAGGGAGGTTCACCCCTCCACTTT.

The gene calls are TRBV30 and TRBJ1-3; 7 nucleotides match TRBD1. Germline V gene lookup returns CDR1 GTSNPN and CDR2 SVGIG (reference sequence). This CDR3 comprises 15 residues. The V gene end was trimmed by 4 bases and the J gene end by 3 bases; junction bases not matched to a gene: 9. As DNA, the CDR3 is TGTGCCTGGACCACCACAGGGACAGTTGGAAACACCATATATTTT. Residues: CAWTTTGTVGNTIYF.

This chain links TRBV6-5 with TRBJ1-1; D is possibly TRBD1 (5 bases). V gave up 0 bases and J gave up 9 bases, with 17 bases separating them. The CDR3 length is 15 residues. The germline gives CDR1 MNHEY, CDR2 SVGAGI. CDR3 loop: CASSYSNRPYLQAFF. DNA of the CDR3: TGTGCCAGCAGTTACTCGAACAGGCCTTACTTACAAGCTTTCTTT.

CDR3 DNA sequence: TGTGCCAGTAGTATCAACGGAGTCTCTGGAAACACCATATATTTT. Encoded protein: CASSINGVSGNTIYF. V and J are TRBV19 and TRBJ1-3; D gene ambiguous. The germline CDR1 and CDR2 sequences are LNHDA and SQIVND (reference sequence). V dropped 3 bases and J dropped 0 bases, with 9 bases sitting between them. The CDR3 runs 15 residues.

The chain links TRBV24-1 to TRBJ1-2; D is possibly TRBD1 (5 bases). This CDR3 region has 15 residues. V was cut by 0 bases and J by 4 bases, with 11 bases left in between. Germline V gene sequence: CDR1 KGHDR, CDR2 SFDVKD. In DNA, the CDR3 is TGTGCCACCAGTGATTTGCAGGGAGGAGTCTATGGCTACACCTTC. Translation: CATSDLQGGVYGYTF.

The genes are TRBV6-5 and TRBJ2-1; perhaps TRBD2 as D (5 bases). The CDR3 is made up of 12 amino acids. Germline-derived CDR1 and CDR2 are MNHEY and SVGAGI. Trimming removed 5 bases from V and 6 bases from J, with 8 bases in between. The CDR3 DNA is TGTGCCAGCAGTATTCGGGGCAATGAGCAGTTCTTC. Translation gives CASSIRGNEQFF.

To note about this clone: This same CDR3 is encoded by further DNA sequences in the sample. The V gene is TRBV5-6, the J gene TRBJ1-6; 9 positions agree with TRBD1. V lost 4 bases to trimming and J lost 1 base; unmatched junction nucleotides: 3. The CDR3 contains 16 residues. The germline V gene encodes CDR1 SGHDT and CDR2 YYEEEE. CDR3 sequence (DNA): TGTGCCAGCAGCCGGGGACAGGGTTCCTATAATTCACCCCTCCACTTT. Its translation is CASSRGQGSYNSPLHF.

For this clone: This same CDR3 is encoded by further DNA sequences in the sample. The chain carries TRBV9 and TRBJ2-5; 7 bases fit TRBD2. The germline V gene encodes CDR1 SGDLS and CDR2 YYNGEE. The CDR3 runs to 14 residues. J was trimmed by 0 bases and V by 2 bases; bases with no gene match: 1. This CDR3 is CASSVTSDQETQYF. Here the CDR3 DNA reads TGTGCCAGCAGCGTTACTAGCGACCAAGAGACCCAGTACTTC.

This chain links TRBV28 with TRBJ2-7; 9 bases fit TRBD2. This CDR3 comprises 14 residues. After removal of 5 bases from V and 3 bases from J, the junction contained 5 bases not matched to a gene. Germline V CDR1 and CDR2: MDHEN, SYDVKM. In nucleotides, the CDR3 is TGTGCCAGCAGTCCGACTAGCGGACGCTACGAGCAGTACTTC. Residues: CASSPTSGRYEQYF.

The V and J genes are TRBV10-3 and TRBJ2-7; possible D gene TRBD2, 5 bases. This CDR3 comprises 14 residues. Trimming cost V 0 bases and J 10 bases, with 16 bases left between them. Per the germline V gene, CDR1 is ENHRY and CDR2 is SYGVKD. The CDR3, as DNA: TGTGCCATCAGTGAGTCGGGGAGCTCCGAACGTCAGTACTTC. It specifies CAISESGSSERQYF.

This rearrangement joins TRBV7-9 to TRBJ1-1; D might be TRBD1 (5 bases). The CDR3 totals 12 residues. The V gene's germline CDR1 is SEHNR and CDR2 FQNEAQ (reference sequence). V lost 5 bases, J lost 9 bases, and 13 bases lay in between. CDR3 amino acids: CASSLGAEKAFF. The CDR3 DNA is TGTGCCAGCAGCCTTGGGGCAGAGAAAGCTTTCTTT.

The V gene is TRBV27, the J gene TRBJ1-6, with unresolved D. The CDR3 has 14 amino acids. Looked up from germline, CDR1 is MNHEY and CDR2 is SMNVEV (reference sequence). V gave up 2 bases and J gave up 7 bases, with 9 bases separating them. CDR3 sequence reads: CASSLDARNSPLHF. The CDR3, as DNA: TGTGCCAGCAGTTTAGATGCCCGGAATTCACCCCTCCACTTT.

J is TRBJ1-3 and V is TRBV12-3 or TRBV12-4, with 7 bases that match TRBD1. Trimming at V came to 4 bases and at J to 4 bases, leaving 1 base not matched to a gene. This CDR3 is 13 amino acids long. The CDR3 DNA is TGTGCCAGCAGTTCGGGACAGGGAAACACCATATATTTT. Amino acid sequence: CASSSGQGNTIYF.

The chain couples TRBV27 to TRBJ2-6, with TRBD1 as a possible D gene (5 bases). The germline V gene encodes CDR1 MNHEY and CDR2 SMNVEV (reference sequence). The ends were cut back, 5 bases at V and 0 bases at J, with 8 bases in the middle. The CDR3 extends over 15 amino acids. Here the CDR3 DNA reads TGTGCCAGCAGTCTGGACATCTCTGGGGCCAACGTCCTGACTTTC. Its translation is CASSLDISGANVLTF.